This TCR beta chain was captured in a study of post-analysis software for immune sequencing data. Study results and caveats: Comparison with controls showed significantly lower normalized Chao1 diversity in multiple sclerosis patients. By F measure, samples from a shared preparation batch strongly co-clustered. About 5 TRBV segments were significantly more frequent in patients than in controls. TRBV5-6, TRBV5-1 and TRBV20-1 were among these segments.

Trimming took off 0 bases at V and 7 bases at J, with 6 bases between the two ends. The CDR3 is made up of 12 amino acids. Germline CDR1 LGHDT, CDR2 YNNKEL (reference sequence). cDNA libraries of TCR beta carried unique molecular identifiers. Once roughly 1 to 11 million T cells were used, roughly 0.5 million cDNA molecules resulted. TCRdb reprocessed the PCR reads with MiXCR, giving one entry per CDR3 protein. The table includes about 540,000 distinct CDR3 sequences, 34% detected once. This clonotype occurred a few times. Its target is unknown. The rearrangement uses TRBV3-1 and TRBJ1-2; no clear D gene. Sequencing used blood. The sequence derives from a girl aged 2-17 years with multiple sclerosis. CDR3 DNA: TGTGCCAGCAGCCAAGATAGAAGTGGCTACACCTTC. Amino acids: CASSQDRSGYTF.